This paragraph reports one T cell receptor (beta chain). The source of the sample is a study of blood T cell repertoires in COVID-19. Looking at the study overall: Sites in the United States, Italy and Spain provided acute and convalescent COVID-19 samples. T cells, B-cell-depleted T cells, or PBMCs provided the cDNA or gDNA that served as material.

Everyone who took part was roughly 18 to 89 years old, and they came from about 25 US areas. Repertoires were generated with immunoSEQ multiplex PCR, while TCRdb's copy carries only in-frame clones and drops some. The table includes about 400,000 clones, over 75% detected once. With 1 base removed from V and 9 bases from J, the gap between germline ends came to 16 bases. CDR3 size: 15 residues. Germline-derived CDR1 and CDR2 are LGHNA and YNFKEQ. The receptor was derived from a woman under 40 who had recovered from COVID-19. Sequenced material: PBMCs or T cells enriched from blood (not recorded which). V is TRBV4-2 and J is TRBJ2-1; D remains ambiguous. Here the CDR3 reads CASSQVGSYTTEQFF. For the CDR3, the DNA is TGTGCCAGCAGCCAAGTCGGTAGCTATACTACTGAGCAGTTCTTC.